These 8 T cell receptor beta chains were sequenced from one sample in a study of CD8 T cells in ankylosing spondylitis (TCRdb year 2017). Study-wide findings and limitations: A TCR beta motif of several highly homologous amino acid variants appeared characteristic of blood from ankylosing spondylitis patients.

These TCRs are of unknown antigen specificity. Library preparation employed 5' RACE. These reads were obtained on an Illumina HiSeq 2500. TCRdb took the public reads, trimmed them with fastp at Q25, ran MiXCR for clone calling and kept in-frame beta chains. Every CDR3 protein is listed once, alongside the most common genes and DNA of its rows. A total of about 440,000 distinct CDR3 sequences appear in this sample, about 15% of them only once. Of the sample, approximately 1% falls within the top ten clones. Sequencing was carried out using blood, either unsorted or a sorted T cell fraction (not recorded which). These receptors were taken from a male donor with ankylosing spondylitis.

The chain combines TRBV20-1 with TRBJ1-1; weak D call: TRBD1 (6 bases). Germline V gene data show CDR1 as DFQATT and CDR2 as SNEGSKA (reference sequence). With 2 bases removed from V and 9 bases from J, the gap between germline ends came to 13 bases. The CDR3 has 12 amino acids. The CDR3 region has the DNA TGCAGTGCTAGACCGGACAGCTACCAAGCTTTCTTT. Translated, it gives CSARPDSYQAFF.

The rearrangement links TRBV12-3 or TRBV12-4 to TRBJ1-5; 7 bases fit TRBD1. The V segment lost 5 bases and the J segment 5 bases; nucleotides outside the gene matches: 9. The CDR3 sequence is 15 residues long. The DNA for the CDR3 is TGTGCCAGCAGTCAGGGACAGTCCTCCGATCAGCCCCAGCATTTT. It specifies CASSQGQSSDQPQHF.

Here the CDR3 reads CASSPNRRNSGTSTDTQYF. The DNA of the CDR3 is TGTGCCAGCAGCCCGAACCGACGCAATAGCGGGACTAGCACAGATACGCAGTATTTT. This chain uses TRBV11-1 with TRBJ2-3, with 8 nucleotides matching TRBD2. The V gene's germline CDR1 is SGHAT and CDR2 FQDESV (reference sequence). This CDR3 region has 19 residues. J lost 0 bases, V lost 5 bases, and 16 bases had no gene match.

The sample holds many counts of this clonotype. The rearrangement links TRBV5-1 to TRBJ2-5; 9 nucleotides align to TRBD2. Germline assignment: CDR1 SGHRS and CDR2 YFSETQ. The CDR3 length is 15 residues. Trimming cost V 6 bases and J 5 bases; bases outside gene matches: 11. DNA of the CDR3: TGCGCCAGCAACTTCCTTGGGCTAGCGGGGGAGACCCAGTACTTC. This translates into CASNFLGLAGETQYF.

The chain links TRBV6-5 to TRBJ1-2; D gene ambiguous. The CDR3 has 14 residues. V lost 4 bases, J lost 6 bases, and 15 bases lay in between. Looked up from germline, CDR1 is MNHEY and CDR2 is SVGAGI. CDR3 sequence: CASSSGAKSHGYTF. The DNA of the CDR3 is TGTGCCAGCAGTTCTGGCGCTAAGTCCCATGGCTACACCTTC.

This clonotype was counted ten times or more. The chain is built from TRBV4-1 and TRBJ1-2, with 7 bases lining up with TRBD1. CDR1 and CDR2 (germline): MGHRA, YSYEKL. V lost 4 bases, J lost 5 bases, and 7 bases stayed unmatched. The CDR3 length is 14 residues. This CDR3 reads CASSLWEGAYGYTF. DNA for the CDR3: TGCGCCAGCAGCCTTTGGGAGGGGGCTTATGGCTACACCTTC.

Only a few counts were recorded for this clonotype. The chain combines TRBV10-3 with TRBJ1-5; D is unclear. CDR1 and CDR2 (germline): ENHRY, SYGVKD. The CDR3 loop spans 13 amino acids. V gave up 5 bases and J gave up 0 bases, with 5 bases separating them. CDR3 sequence: CAISSVSNQPQHF. In nucleotides, the CDR3 is TGTGCCATCAGTTCTGTTAGCAATCAGCCCCAGCATTTT.

This clonotype was seen a handful of times. The chain combines TRBV9 with TRBJ2-1; the D gene is possibly TRBD2 (6 bases). This CDR3 is built from 14 residues. CDR1 is SGDLS and CDR2 is YYNGEE in the germline V gene. Trimming cost V 6 bases and J 5 bases, with 15 bases left between them. CDR3 in amino acids: CASKAGTDHNEQFF. For the CDR3, the DNA is TGTGCCAGCAAAGCCGGGACTGATCACAATGAGCAGTTCTTC. The whole variable domain, remainder taken from reference TRBV9 and TRBJ2-1, is DSGVTQTPKHLITATGQRVTLRCSPRSGDLSVYWYQQSLDQGLQFLIQYYNGEERAKGNILERFSAQQFPDLHSELNLSSLELGDSALYFCASKAGTDHNEQFFGPGTRLTVL.